This TCR beta chain was sequenced during a study of T cells after yellow fever vaccination. CDR3 length: 15 residues. In TCRdb, the 5' RACE reads were re-called with MiXCR into one record per CDR3 protein. The top ten clones hold under 4% of a sample with approximately 300,000 distinct CDR3 sequences, about 11% of them seen once. The V and J genes are TRBV21-1 and TRBJ2-1; TRBD2, as called in the table, went unchecked against the DNA. TRBV21-1 has pseudogene status. This receptor was taken from a man in his late teens or twenties who received the YFV17D yellow fever vaccine. Here the sequenced sample was CD4+ T cells sorted from PBMCs, taken 45 days after the yellow fever booster vaccination. The DNA for the CDR3 is TGTGCCAGCAAGGGGCTAGCGGGGGGTTACAATGAGCAGTTCTTC. This translates into CASKGLAGGYNEQFF.